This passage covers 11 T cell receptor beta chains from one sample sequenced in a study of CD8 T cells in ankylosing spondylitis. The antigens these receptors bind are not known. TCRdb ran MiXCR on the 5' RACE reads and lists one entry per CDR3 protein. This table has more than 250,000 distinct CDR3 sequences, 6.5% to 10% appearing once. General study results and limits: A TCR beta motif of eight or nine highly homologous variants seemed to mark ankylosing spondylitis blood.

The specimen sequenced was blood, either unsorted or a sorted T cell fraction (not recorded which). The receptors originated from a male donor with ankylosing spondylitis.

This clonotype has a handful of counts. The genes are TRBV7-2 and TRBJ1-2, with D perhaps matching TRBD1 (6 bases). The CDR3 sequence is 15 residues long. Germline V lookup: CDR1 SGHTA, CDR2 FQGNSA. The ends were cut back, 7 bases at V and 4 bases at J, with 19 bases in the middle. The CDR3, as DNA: TGTGCCAGCACCGAATACCGGGACACCTTCTATGGCTACACCTTC. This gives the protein CASTEYRDTFYGYTF.

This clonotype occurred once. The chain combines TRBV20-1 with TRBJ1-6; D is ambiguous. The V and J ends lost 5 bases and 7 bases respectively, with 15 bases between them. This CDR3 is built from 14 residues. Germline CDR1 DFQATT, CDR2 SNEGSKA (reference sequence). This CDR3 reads CSALVDVANSPLHF. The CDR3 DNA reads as TGCAGTGCTCTAGTTGACGTGGCCAATTCACCCCTCCACTTT.

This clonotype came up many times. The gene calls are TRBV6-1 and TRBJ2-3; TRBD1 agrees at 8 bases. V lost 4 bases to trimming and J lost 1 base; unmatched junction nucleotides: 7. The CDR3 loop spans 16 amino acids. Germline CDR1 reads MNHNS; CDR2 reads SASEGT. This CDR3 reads CASSATPGQGTDTQYF. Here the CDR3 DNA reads TGTGCCAGCAGTGCCACTCCGGGACAGGGCACAGATACGCAGTATTTT.

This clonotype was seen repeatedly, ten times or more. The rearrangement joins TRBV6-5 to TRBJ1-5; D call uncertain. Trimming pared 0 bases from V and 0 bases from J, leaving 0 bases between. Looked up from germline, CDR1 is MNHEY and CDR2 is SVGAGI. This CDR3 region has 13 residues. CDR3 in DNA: TGTGCCAGCAGTTACTCTAGCAATCAGCCCCAGCATTTT. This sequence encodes CASSYSSNQPQHF.

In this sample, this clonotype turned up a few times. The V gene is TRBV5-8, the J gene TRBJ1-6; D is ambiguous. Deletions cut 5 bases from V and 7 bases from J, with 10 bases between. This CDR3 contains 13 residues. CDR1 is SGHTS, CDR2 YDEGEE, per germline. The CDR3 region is CASRFYGNSPLHF. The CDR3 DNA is TGTGCCAGCAGATTTTACGGGAATTCACCCCTCCACTTT.

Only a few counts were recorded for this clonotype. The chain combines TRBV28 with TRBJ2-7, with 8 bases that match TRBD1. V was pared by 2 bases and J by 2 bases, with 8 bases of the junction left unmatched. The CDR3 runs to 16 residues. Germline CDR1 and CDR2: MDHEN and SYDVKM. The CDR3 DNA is TGTGCCAGCAGTTTAACCGGGACAGGATTCACCTACGAGCAGTACTTC. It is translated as CASSLTGTGFTYEQYF.

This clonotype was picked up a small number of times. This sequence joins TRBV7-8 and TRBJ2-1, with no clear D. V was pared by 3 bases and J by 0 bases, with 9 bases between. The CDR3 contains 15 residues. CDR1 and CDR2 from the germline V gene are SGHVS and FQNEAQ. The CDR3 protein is CASSFIRSSYNEQFF. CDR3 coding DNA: TGTGCCAGCAGCTTTATCCGGAGCTCCTACAATGAGCAGTTCTTC.

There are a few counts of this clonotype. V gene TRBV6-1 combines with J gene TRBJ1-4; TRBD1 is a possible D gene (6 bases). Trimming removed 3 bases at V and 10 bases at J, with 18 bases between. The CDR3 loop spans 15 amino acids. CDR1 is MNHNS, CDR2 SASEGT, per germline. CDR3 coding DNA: TGTGCCAGCAGTGACCGAGGGGGGCGTCATTCAAAACTGTTTTTT. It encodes CASSDRGGRHSKLFF.

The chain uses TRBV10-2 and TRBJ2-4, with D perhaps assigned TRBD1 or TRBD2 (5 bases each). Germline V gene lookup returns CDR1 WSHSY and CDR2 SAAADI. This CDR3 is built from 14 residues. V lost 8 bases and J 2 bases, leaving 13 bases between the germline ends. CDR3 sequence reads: CASAGKGTKNIQYF. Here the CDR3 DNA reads TGCGCCAGCGCCGGGAAGGGGACCAAAAACATTCAGTACTTC.

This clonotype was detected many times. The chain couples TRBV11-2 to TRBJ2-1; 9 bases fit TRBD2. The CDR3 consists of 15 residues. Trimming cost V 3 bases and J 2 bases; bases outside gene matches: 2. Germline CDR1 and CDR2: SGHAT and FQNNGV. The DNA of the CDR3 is TGTGCCAGCAGCTTCTCTAGCGGGGCCTACAATGAGCAGTTCTTC. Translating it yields CASSFSSGAYNEQFF.

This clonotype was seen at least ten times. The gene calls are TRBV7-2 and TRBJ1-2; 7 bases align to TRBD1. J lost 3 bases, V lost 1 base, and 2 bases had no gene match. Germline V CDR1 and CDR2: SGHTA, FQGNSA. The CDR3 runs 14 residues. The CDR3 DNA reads TGTGCCAGCAGCTTAGAGGGGGCGGACTATGGCTACACCTTC. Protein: CASSLEGADYGYTF. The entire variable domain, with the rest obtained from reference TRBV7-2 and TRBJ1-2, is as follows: GAGVSQSPSNKVTEKGKDVELRCDPISGHTALYWYRQSLGQGLEFLIYFQGNSAPDKSGLPSDRFSAERTGGSVSTLTIQRTQQEDSAVYLCASSLEGADYGYTFGSGTRLTVV.